This T cell receptor beta chain was sequenced in a study of control samples from healthy donors and cancer patients. The CDR3 consists of 13 residues. Germline V gives CDR1 MDHEN, CDR2 SYDVKM. The trim removed 8 bases at V and 5 bases at J, leaving 4 bases unmatched. Measured with immunoSEQ multiplex PCR; TCRdb has only the in-frame clones, and not every one. The sample records about 220,000 clones, around 94% being singletons. The clonotype originates from a man aged 45-65 years in good health. This rearrangement joins TRBV28 to TRBJ2-2; 8 nucleotides line up with TRBD1. The specimen was blood. The CDR3 sequence: CASRDRNTGELFF. CDR3 nucleotides: TGTGCCAGCCGGGACAGGAATACCGGGGAGCTGTTTTTT.